This T cell receptor beta chain comes out of a study of control samples from healthy donors and cancer patients. The CDR3 contains 16 residues. V was pared by 4 bases and J by 5 bases, with 21 bases between. Germline V lookup: CDR1 SQVTM, CDR2 ANQGSEA. Only in-frame clones appear in the TCRdb table, and some are missing; sequencing was by immunoSEQ multiplex PCR. The profile covers approximately 82,000 clones, with over 90% appearing a single time and about 5% taken by the ten largest. This chain joins TRBV29-1 and TRBJ1-5; D uncertain. This receptor was obtained from a woman between 18 and 29 years old in good health. Sequenced: blood. The CDR3 reads CSVVVSGTKGDQPQHF. The CDR3 nucleotides read TGCAGCGTTGTCGTTTCGGGCACCAAGGGCGATCAGCCCCAGCATTTT.